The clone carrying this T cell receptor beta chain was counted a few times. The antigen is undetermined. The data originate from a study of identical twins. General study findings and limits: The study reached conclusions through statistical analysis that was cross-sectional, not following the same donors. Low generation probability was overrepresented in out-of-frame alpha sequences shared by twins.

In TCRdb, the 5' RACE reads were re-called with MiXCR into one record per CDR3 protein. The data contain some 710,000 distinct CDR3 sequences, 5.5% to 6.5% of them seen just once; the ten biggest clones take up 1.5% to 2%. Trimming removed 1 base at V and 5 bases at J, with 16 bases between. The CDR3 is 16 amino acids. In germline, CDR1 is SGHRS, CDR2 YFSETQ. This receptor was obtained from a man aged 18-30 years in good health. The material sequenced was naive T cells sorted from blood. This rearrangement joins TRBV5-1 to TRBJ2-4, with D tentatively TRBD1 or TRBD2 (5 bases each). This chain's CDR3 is CASSLWQGRNQNIQYF. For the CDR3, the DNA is TGCGCCAGCAGCTTGTGGCAGGGACGGAACCAAAACATTCAGTACTTC.